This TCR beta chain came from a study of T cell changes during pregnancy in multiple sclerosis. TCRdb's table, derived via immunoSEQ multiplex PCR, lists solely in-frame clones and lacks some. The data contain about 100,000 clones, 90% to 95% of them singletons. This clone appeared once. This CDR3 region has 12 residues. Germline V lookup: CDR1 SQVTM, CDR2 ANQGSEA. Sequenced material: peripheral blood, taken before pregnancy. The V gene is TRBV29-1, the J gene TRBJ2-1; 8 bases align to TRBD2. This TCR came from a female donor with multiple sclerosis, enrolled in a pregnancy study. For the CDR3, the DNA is TGCAGGGCCGGGAGGGACCACAATGAGCAGTTCTTC. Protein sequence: CRAGRDHNEQFF.